This T cell receptor (beta chain) was documented in a study of T cell repertoires in cytomegalovirus infection. As for the study in general: Based on public TCR beta signatures, there were indications of CMV infection and of a matching HLA type.

Via MiXCR, TCRdb re-called the reads, giving one row per CDR3 protein. The repertoire holds more than 250,000 distinct CDR3 sequences, with about an eighth as singletons. The length of the CDR3 is 13 residues. Germline loops: CDR1 SQVTM, CDR2 ANQGSEA. The ends were cut back, 6 bases at V and 6 bases at J, with 17 bases in the middle. The TCR originated in a human donor in good health (CMV status not recorded). Some clones in this sample may be carry-over from other donors' samples. Specimen: PBMCs. The chain couples TRBV29-1 to TRBJ1-1; perhaps TRBD1 as D (5 bases). CDR3: CSVDQGKGPEAFF. In DNA, the CDR3 is TGCAGCGTGGATCAGGGTAAGGGTCCTGAAGCTTTCTTT.